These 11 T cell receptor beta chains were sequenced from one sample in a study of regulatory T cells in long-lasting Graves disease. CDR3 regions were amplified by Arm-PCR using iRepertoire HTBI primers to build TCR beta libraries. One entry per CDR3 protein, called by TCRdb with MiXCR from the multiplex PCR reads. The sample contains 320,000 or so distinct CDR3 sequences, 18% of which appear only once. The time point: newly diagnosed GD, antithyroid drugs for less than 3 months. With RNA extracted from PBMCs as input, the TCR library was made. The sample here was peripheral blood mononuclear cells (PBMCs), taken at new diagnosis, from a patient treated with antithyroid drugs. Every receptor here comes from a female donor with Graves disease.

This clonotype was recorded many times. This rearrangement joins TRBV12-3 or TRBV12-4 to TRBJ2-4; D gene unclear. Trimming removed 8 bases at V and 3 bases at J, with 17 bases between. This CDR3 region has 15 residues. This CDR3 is CASGGSYFGKNIQYF. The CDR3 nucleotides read TGTGCCAGCGGTGGGTCATACTTTGGCAAAAACATTCAGTACTTC.

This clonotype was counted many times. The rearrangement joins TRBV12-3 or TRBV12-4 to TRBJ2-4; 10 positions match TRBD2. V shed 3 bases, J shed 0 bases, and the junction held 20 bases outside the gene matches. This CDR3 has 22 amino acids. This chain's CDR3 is CASSFSAGLALPGPIAKNIQYF. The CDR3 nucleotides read TGTGCCAGCAGTTTCAGTGCGGGACTAGCGCTTCCCGGACCTATAGCCAAAAACATTCAGTACTTC.

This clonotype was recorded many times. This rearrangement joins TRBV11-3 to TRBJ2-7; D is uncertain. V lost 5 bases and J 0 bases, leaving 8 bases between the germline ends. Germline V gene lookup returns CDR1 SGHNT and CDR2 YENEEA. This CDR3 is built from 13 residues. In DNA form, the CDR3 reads TGTGCCAGCAGCCGCGGAGCCTCCTACGAGCAGTACTTC. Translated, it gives CASSRGASYEQYF.

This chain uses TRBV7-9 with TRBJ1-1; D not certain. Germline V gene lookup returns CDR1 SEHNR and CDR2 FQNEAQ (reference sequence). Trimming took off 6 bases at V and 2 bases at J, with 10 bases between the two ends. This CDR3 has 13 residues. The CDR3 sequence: CASRPDTNTEAFF. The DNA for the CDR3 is TGTGCCAGCAGACCAGACACCAACACTGAAGCTTTCTTT.

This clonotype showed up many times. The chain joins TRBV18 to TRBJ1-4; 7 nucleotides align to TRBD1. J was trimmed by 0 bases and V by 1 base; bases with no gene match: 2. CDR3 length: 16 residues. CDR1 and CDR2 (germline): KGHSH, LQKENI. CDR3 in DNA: TGTGCCAGCTCACCACGTGGGACAGCAACTAATGAAAAACTGTTTTTT. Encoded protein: CASSPRGTATNEKLFF.

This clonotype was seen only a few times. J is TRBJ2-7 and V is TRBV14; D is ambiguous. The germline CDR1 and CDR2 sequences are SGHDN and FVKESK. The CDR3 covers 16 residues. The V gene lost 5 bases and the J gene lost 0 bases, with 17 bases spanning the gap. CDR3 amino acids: CASSLAAAEISYEQYF. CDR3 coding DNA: TGTGCCAGCAGCTTGGCGGCGGCGGAGATCTCCTACGAGCAGTACTTC.

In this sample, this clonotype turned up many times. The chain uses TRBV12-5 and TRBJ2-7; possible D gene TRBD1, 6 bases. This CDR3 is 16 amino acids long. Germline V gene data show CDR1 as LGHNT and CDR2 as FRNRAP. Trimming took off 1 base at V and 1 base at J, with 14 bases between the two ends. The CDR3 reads CASGLAPGHGSYEQYF. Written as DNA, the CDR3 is TGTGCTAGTGGTTTGGCCCCGGGACACGGTTCCTACGAGCAGTACTTC.

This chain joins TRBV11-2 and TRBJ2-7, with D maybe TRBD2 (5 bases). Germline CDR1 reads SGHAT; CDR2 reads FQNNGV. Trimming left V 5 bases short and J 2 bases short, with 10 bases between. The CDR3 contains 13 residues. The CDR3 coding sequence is TGTGCCAGCAGCGAAGCCGGGACCTACGAGCAGTACTTC. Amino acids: CASSEAGTYEQYF.

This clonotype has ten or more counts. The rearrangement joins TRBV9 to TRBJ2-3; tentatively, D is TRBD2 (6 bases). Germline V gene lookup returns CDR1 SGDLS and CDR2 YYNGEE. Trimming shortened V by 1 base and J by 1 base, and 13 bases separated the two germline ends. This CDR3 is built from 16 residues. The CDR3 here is CASSVFSGARTDTQYF. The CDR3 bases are TGTGCCAGCAGCGTATTTAGCGGAGCCCGCACAGATACGCAGTATTTT.

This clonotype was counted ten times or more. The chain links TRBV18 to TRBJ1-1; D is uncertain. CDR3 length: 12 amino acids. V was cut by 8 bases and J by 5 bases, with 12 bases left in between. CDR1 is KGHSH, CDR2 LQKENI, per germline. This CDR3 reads CASLVKDTEAFF. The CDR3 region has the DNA TGTGCCAGCCTCGTTAAGGATACTGAAGCTTTCTTT.

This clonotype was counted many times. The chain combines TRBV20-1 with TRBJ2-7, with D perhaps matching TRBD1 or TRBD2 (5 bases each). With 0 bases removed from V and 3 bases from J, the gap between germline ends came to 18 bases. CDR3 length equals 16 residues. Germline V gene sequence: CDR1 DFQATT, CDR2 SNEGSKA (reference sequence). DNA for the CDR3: TGCAGTGCTAGAGATTTCGGCTCAGGGACCTACTACGAGCAGTACTTC. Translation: CSARDFGSGTYYEQYF.